Below are 23 T cell receptor beta chains sequenced from a single sample in a study of cytomegalovirus exposure and HLA in healthy donors. Profiled with immunoSEQ multiplex PCR; TCRdb holds only in-frame clones, not every one. Here the sample spans approximately 39,000 clones, 90% to 95% being singletons. Sequenced sample: PBMCs. The receptors here all came from a man aged 18 to 29 in good health and CMV-seronegative.

The chain employs TRBV6-1 and TRBJ2-1; TRBD2 aligns across 13 bases. The germline V gene has CDR1 MNHNS and CDR2 SASEGT. This CDR3 is 15 amino acids long. V lost 1 base to trimming and J lost 6 bases; unmatched junction nucleotides: 0. CDR3 coding DNA: TGTGCCAGCAGTGAAGGGACTAGCGGGAGCAATGAGCAGTTCTTC. It specifies CASSEGTSGSNEQFF.

This clone was seen a single time. V is TRBV13 and J is TRBJ2-6; TRBD1 aligns across 10 bases. The CDR3 has 18 residues. The V and J ends lost 3 bases and 2 bases, in that order; junction bases with no gene match: 7. CDR1 and CDR2 (germline): PRHDT, FYEKMQ (reference sequence). DNA of the CDR3: TGTGCCAGCAGCTTTGGGGGACAGGGGCGTCCTGGGGCCAACGTCCTGACTTTC. Its protein product is CASSFGGQGRPGANVLTF.

V gene TRBV27 combines with J gene TRBJ1-5, with 8 bases that match TRBD1. CDR1 MNHEY and CDR2 SMNVEV come from the germline V gene (reference sequence). The J segment lost 6 bases and the V segment lost 3 bases, leaving 4 bases of the junction unmatched. The CDR3 spans 14 residues. In nucleotides, the CDR3 is TGTGCCAGCAGTTTCCAGGGGGCAGGTCAGCCCCAGCATTTT. Protein: CASSFQGAGQPQHF.

The chain links TRBV7-9 to TRBJ2-3; D unresolved. V lost 6 bases and J 2 bases, leaving 12 bases between the germline ends. Germline V gives CDR1 SEHNR, CDR2 FQNEAQ (reference sequence). The CDR3 totals 14 residues. The CDR3 loop reads CASSTVVPTDTQYF. CDR3 coding DNA: TGTGCCAGCAGTACGGTCGTCCCCACAGATACGCAGTATTTT.

V and J are TRBV7-9 and TRBJ1-5; D gene ambiguous. Germline V CDR1 and CDR2: SEHNR, FQNEAQ (reference sequence). Trimming removed 2 bases at V and 6 bases at J, with 14 bases between. This CDR3 spans 15 amino acids. DNA of the CDR3: TGTGCCAGCAGCTTAACCGGGATAGAAGGTCAGCCCCAGCATTTT. Protein product: CASSLTGIEGQPQHF.

The chain couples TRBV30 to TRBJ1-4, with 10 bases fitting TRBD1. After removal of 3 bases from V and 4 bases from J, the junction contained 11 bases not matched to a gene. Germline V gene data show CDR1 as GTSNPN and CDR2 as SVGIG (reference sequence). CDR3 size: 17 residues. CDR3 protein: CAWRGRDRGPLNEKLFF. CDR3 coding DNA: TGTGCCTGGAGGGGCCGGGACAGGGGTCCTCTTAATGAAAAACTGTTTTTT.

CDR3 in DNA: TGTGCCAGCAGCTCACCCCCTTTGCGGGTAAGCGAGCAGTACTTC. Amino acids: CASSSPPLRVSEQYF. The J gene is TRBJ2-7, the V gene TRBV11-2; a weak D match, TRBD2 (5 bases). The CDR3 is made up of 15 amino acids. CDR1 is SGHAT, CDR2 FQNNGV, per germline. Trimming took off 4 bases at V and 6 bases at J, with 19 bases between the two ends.

The table lists this clone with a count of one. The chain uses TRBV5-1 and TRBJ1-1; a possible D gene is TRBD1 (5 bases). This CDR3 is 14 amino acids long. Germline V CDR1 and CDR2: SGHRS, YFSETQ. The V end lost 0 bases, the J end lost 4 bases, and 10 bases lay between the germline ends. The CDR3 sequence is CASSLAWRGTEAFF. As DNA, the CDR3 is TGCGCCAGCAGCTTGGCATGGAGGGGCACTGAAGCTTTCTTT. The complete variable domain, with remaining parts taken from reference TRBV5-1 and TRBJ1-1, reads KAGVTQTPRYLIKTRGQQVTLSCSPISGHRSVSWYQQTPGQGLQFLFEYFSETQRNKGNFPGRFSGRQFSNSRSEMNVSTLELGDSALYLCASSLAWRGTEAFFGQGTRLTVV.

J is TRBJ1-1 and V is TRBV6-6; 7 positions match TRBD1. With 2 bases clipped from V and 3 bases from J, the junction kept 9 bases outside the gene matches. The V gene's germline CDR1 is MNHNY and CDR2 SVGAGI (reference sequence). This CDR3 spans 16 amino acids. The CDR3 is CASSYAYGQGDTEAFF. The CDR3 coding sequence is TGTGCCAGCAGTTACGCATATGGGCAGGGGGACACTGAAGCTTTCTTT.

This chain connects TRBV30 to TRBJ2-7, with 14 bases that match TRBD2. Germline trimming cut 3 bases from V and 6 bases from J; bases unmatched to any gene: 13. Germline V gives CDR1 GTSNPN, CDR2 SVGIG (reference sequence). This CDR3 comprises 17 residues. CDR3 DNA sequence: TGTGCCTGGAGGAATCTTAGACTAGCGGGAGGGAGAGGCGAGCAGTACTTC. Encoded protein: CAWRNLRLAGGRGEQYF. Variable domain in full (rest from reference TRBV30 and TRBJ2-7): SQTIHQWPATLVQPVGSPLSLECTVEGTSNPNLYWYRQAAGRGLQLLFYSVGIGQISSEVPQNLSASRPQDRQFILSSKKLLLSDSGFYLCAWRNLRLAGGRGEQYFGPGTRLTVT.

J is TRBJ1-4 and V is TRBV2; tentatively, D is TRBD1 (5 bases). The CDR3 sequence is 15 residues long. Germline loops: CDR1 SNHLY, CDR2 FYNNEI. Deletions cut 1 base from V and 7 bases from J, with 13 bases between. The CDR3 is CASSEVRGMGEKLFF. The DNA of the CDR3 is TGTGCCAGCAGTGAAGTACGGGGGATGGGTGAAAAACTGTTTTTT.

The chain is built from TRBV9 and TRBJ2-4; TRBD2 aligns across 9 bases. V shed 0 bases and J 1 base; nucleotides not matched to a gene: 5. The CDR3 runs to 17 residues. Germline CDR1 and CDR2: SGDLS and YYNGEE. The CDR3 protein is CASSVAPAGGAKNIQYF. Here the CDR3 DNA reads TGTGCCAGCAGCGTAGCCCCTGCGGGGGGGGCCAAAAACATTCAGTACTTC.

CDR3 protein: CASSSPRGGRKTQYF. CDR3 nucleotides: TGTGCCAGCAGCTCTCCGCGGGGGGGCAGGAAGACCCAGTACTTC. The chain carries TRBV11-2 and TRBJ2-5; 9 positions match TRBD2. V trimming: 4 bases; J trimming: 6 bases; junction bases outside the gene matches: 9. The CDR3 covers 15 residues. Germline CDR1 SGHAT, CDR2 FQNNGV.

This clone appeared a few times. The genes are TRBV7-9 and TRBJ2-2, with 8 nucleotides matching TRBD2. The CDR3 contains 17 residues. Germline values: CDR1 SEHNR, CDR2 FQNEAQ (reference sequence). J gave up 4 bases and V 1 base, and 8 bases lay outside the gene matches. CDR3 DNA sequence: TGTGCCAGCAGCTTAGTGGTGTCTAGCGGGCCCACCGGGGAGCTGTTTTTT. It translates to CASSLVVSSGPTGELFF.

This rearrangement joins TRBV6-5 to TRBJ2-7; tentatively, D is TRBD2 (6 bases). V was pared by 0 bases and J by 0 bases, with 9 bases between. From germline, CDR1 is MNHEY and CDR2 SVGAGI. The CDR3 runs 15 residues. The chain's CDR3 is CASSYSGGLSYEQYF. CDR3 DNA: TGTGCCAGCAGTTACTCCGGGGGTCTCTCCTACGAGCAGTACTTC.

J is TRBJ2-1 and V is TRBV7-8; TRBD2 matches 9 bases. Germline V CDR1 and CDR2: SGHVS, FQNEAQ. V dropped 5 bases and J dropped 6; count of bases not matched to a gene: 23. This CDR3 comprises 20 residues. CDR3: CASSPLEGGVIAGDINEQFF. CDR3 nucleotide sequence: TGTGCCAGCAGCCCATTGGAAGGGGGGGTTATAGCGGGAGACATCAATGAGCAGTTCTTC.

This clone was seen only a few times. The chain has TRBV4-1 and TRBJ1-2, with D perhaps matching TRBD1 (5 bases). Per the germline V gene, CDR1 is MGHRA and CDR2 is YSYEKL. The CDR3 covers 15 residues. V lost 0 bases and J lost 3, with 11 bases in between. CDR3 region: CASSQDQGADYGYTF. CDR3 DNA sequence: TGCGCCAGCAGCCAAGATCAAGGGGCGGACTATGGCTACACCTTC.

V gene TRBV5-1 combines with J gene TRBJ1-1; D gene unclear. Germline-derived CDR1 and CDR2 are SGHRS and YFSETQ. The V end was cut by 0 bases, the J end by 0 bases, with 6 bases between. The CDR3 consists of 14 residues. CDR3 in DNA: TGCGCCAGCAGCTTGGAGGGAGTGAACACTGAAGCTTTCTTT. Its translation is CASSLEGVNTEAFF. The full variable domain, completed using reference TRBV5-1 and TRBJ1-1, is KAGVTQTPRYLIKTRGQQVTLSCSPISGHRSVSWYQQTPGQGLQFLFEYFSETQRNKGNFPGRFSGRQFSNSRSEMNVSTLELGDSALYLCASSLEGVNTEAFFGQGTRLTVV.

The chain uses TRBV18 and TRBJ1-4; D remains unclear. Germline assignment: CDR1 KGHSH and CDR2 LQKENI. CDR3 size: 15 residues. Trimming removed 3 bases from V and 0 bases from J, with 8 bases in between. The CDR3 bases are TGTGCCAGCTCACCGAGGAGTGCAACTAATGAAAAACTGTTTTTT. This encodes CASSPRSATNEKLFF.

The rearrangement joins TRBV2 to TRBJ1-1; 7 bases line up with TRBD1. CDR1 is SNHLY and CDR2 is FYNNEI in the germline V gene. The V segment lost 6 bases and the J segment 0 bases; nucleotides outside the gene matches: 7. The CDR3 covers 15 residues. The CDR3 region is CASRRQGTLNTEAFF. Here the CDR3 DNA reads TGTGCCAGCAGGAGACAGGGTACTTTGAACACTGAAGCTTTCTTT.

The genes are TRBV11-1 and TRBJ1-3; the D gene is possibly TRBD1 (5 bases). Trimming cost V 8 bases and J 1 base, with 12 bases left between them. CDR1 is SGHAT, CDR2 FQDESV, per germline (reference sequence). This CDR3 has 14 residues. CDR3 DNA sequence: TGTGCCAGCGGGACTGCGGCGTCTGGAAACACCATATATTTT. Its protein is CASGTAASGNTIYF.

The rearrangement links TRBV2 to TRBJ2-5; TRBD2 agrees at 13 bases. The J segment lost 5 bases and the V segment lost 5 bases, leaving 5 bases of the junction unmatched. CDR1 and CDR2 from the germline V gene are SNHLY and FYNNEI. CDR3 size: 15 residues. CDR3: CASSPGLAGVETQYF. In DNA, the CDR3 is TGTGCCAGCAGTCCCGGACTAGCGGGAGTGGAGACCCAGTACTTC.

The V call is TRBV29-1, the J call TRBJ1-1; 9 bases match TRBD1. CDR1 SQVTM and CDR2 ANQGSEA come from the germline V gene. The CDR3 covers 14 residues. After removal of 3 bases from V and 10 bases from J, the junction contained 12 bases not matched to a gene. CDR3 loop: CSVDIPDMDRGAFF. The CDR3 DNA follows: TGCAGCGTTGACATTCCCGATATGGACAGGGGAGCTTTCTTT.